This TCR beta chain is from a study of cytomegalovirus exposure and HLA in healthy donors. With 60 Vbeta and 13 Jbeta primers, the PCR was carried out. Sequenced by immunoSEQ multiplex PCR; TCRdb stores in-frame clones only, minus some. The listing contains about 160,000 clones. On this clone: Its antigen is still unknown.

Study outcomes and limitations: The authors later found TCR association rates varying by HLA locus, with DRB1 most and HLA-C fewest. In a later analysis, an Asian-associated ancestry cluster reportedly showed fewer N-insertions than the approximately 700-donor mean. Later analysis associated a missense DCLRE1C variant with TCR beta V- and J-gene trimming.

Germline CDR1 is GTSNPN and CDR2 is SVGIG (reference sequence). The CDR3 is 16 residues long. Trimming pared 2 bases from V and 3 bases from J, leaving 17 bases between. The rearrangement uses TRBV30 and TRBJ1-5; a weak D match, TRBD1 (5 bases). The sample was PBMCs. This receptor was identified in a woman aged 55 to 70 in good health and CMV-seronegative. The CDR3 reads CAWSFWGPSLNQPQHF. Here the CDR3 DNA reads TGTGCCTGGAGTTTTTGGGGCCCCTCCCTCAATCAGCCCCAGCATTTT.